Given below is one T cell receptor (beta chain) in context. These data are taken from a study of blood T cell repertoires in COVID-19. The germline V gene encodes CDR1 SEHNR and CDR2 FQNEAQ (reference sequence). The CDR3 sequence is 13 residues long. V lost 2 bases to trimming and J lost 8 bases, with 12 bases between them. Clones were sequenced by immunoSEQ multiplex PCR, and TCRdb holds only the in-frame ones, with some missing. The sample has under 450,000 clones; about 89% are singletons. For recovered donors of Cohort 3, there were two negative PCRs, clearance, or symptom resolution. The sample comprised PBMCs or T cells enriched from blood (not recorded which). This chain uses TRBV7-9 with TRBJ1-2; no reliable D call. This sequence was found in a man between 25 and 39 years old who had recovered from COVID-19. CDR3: CASSLSGEGGYTF. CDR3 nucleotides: TGTGCCAGCAGCTTATCGGGTGAAGGAGGCTACACCTTC.